This section outlines one TCR beta chain sequence together with its context. The antigen is undetermined. Two oligonucleotides, mixed equimolar, formed the beta constant-region primer covering TRBC1 and TRBC2. The cDNA 3' end received a ligated single-stranded oligonucleotide carrying the SP2 primer and a 12-nucleotide UMI. In TCRdb, the UMI-ligation and nested PCR reads were re-called with MiXCR into one record per CDR3 protein. The sample contains 75,000 to 85,000 distinct CDR3 sequences, 10% to 15% of which appear only once. These data belong to a study of naive and memory T cell subsets. CDR3 length: 18 amino acids. Trimming cost V 5 bases and J 0 bases; bases outside gene matches: 13. Germline CDR1 and CDR2: MDHEN and SYDVKM. Study results and caveats: In naive cells, over 85% of TCR sequences were seen only once. There was no ground truth to check naive and memory subset results.

The receptor's source is a human donor in good health. Material for sequencing was central memory CD4+ T cells from blood. The chain recombines TRBV28 with TRBJ2-1; 7 bases agree with TRBD2. CDR3 loop: CASSLPSGGSVSYNEQFF. The DNA of the CDR3 is TGTGCCAGCAGTCTCCCTTCCGGCGGGAGTGTCTCCTACAATGAGCAGTTCTTC.